Presented here are 4 T cell receptor beta chains from one specimen sequenced in a study of blood T cell repertoires in COVID-19. Sequenced by immunoSEQ multiplex PCR; TCRdb stores in-frame clones only, minus some. Of around 53,000 clones listed, around 76% were seen once; the top ten hold roughly a fifth. The specimen sequenced was peripheral blood. These receptor sequences come from a man aged 50-60 years with active or convalescent COVID-19.

The chain carries TRBV21-1 and TRBJ2-7; TRBD2 was called by the table and not checked on the DNA. TRBV21-1 is an annotated pseudogene. The CDR3 extends over 9 amino acids. The CDR3 loop reads CASNPSGFF. Here the CDR3 DNA reads TGTGCCAGCAATCCTAGTGGATTCTTC.

The J gene is TRBJ1-5, the V gene TRBV3-1 (or the pseudogene TRBV3-2); unclear D gene. The germline V gene encodes CDR1 LGHDT and CDR2 YNNKEL (reference sequence). This CDR3 has 15 residues. V shed 0 bases and J shed 3 bases, with 9 bases lying between them. The CDR3 loop is CASSQEVGPNQPQHF. In DNA, the CDR3 is TGTGCCAGCAGCCAAGAAGTGGGCCCCAATCAGCCCCAGCATTTT.

This clone showed up just a few times. This chain links TRBV18 with TRBJ1-2; D is unclear. Germline loops: CDR1 KGHSH, CDR2 LQKENI. The CDR3 totals 13 residues. Between the trimmed V and J ends, which lost 2 bases and 10 bases, there was a span of 14 bases. The CDR3 coding sequence is TGTGCCAGCTCACCAGGGCCCGGGAATGACTACACCTTC. It translates to CASSPGPGNDYTF. Using reference TRBV18 and TRBJ1-2 for the parts outside the CDR3, the full variable domain is NAGVMQNPRHLVRRRGQEARLRCSPMKGHSHVYWYRQLPEEGLKFMVYLQKENIIDESGMPKERFSAEFPKEGPSILRIQQVVRGDSAAYFCASSPGPGNDYTFGSGTRLTVV.

This chain joins TRBV2 and TRBJ1-5; 10 bases align to TRBD1. The CDR3 is made up of 15 amino acids. CDR1 is SNHLY and CDR2 is FYNNEI in the germline V gene. The trim removed 7 bases at V and 2 bases at J, leaving 5 bases unmatched. In DNA, the CDR3 is TGTGCCAGCATTCCCGGGACAGGGGGCAATCAGCCCCAGCATTTT. Its translation is CASIPGTGGNQPQHF. Variable domain in full (rest from reference TRBV2 and TRBJ1-5): EPEVTQTPSHQVTQMGQEVILRCVPISNHLYFYWYRQILGQKVEFLVSFYNNEISEKSEIFDDQFSVERPDGSNFTLKIRSTKLEDSAMYFCASIPGTGGNQPQHFGDGTRLSIL.